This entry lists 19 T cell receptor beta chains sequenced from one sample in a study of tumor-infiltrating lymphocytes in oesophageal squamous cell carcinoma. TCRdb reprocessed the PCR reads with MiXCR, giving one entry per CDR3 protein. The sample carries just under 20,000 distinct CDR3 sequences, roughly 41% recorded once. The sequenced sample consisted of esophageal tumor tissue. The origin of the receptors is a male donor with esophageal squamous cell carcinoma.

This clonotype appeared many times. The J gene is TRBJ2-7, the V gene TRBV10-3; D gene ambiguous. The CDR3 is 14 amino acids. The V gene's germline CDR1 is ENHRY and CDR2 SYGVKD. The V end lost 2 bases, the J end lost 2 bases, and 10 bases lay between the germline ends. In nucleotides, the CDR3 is TGTGCCATCAGTGAGCGGTTACTTGCCTACGAGCAGTACTTC. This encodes CAISERLLAYEQYF.

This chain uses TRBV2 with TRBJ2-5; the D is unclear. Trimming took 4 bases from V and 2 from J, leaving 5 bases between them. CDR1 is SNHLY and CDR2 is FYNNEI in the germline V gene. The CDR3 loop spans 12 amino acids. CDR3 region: CASSAQQETQYF. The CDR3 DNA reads TGTGCCAGCAGTGCCCAACAAGAGACCCAGTACTTC.

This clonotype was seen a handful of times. CDR3 nucleotides: TGTGCCAGCAGCCAATCGGACGGGACAGGGGTTTACGAGCAGTACTTC. Its protein is CASSQSDGTGVYEQYF. The J gene is TRBJ2-5, the V gene TRBV14; TRBD1 aligns across 10 bases. The DNA end favors TRBJ2-7, so the J call may be wrong. Germline V lookup: CDR1 SGHDN, CDR2 FVKESK. The CDR3 contains 16 residues.

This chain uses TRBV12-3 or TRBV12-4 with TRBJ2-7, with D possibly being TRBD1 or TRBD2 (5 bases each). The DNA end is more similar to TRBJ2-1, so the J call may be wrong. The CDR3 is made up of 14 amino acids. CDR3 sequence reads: CASSLVGPVNEQFF. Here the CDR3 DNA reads TGTGCCAGCAGTTTAGTGGGACCTGTCAATGAGCAGTTCTTC.

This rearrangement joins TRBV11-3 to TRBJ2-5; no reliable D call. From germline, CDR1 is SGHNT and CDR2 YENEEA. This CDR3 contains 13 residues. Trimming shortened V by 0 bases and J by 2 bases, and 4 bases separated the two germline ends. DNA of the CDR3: TGTGCCAGCAGCTTAGACAGACAAGAGACCCAGTACTTC. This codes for CASSLDRQETQYF.

Written as DNA, the CDR3 is TGTGCCAGCAGTTTAGGGTCTGAGCAGTACTTC. This sequence encodes CASSLGSEQYF. This chain connects TRBV28 to TRBJ2-5, with D uncertain. This CDR3 has 11 amino acids. The V and J ends lost 2 bases and 11 bases respectively, with 9 bases between them. Germline V lookup: CDR1 MDHEN, CDR2 SYDVKM.

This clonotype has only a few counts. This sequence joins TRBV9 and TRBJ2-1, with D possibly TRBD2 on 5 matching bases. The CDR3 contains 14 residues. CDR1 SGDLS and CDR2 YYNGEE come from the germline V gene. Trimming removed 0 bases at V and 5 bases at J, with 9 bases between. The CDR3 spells CASSVVTTDNEQFF. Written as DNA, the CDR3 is TGTGCCAGCAGCGTAGTGACTACCGACAATGAGCAGTTCTTC.

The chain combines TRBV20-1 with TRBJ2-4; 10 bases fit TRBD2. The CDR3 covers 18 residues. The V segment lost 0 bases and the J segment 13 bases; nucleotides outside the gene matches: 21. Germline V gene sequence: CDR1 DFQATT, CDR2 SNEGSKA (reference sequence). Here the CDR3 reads CSARDQGASGGSYNEQYF. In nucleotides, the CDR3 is TGCAGTGCTAGAGATCAGGGGGCTAGCGGGGGTTCCTACAATGAGCAGTACTTC.

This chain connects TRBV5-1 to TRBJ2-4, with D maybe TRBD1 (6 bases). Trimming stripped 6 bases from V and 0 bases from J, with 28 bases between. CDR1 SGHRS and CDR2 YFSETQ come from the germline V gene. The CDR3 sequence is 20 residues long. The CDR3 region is CASNTDPDRWDILAKNIQYF. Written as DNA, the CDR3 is TGCGCCAGCAACACCGACCCAGACAGGTGGGATATTCTAGCCAAAAACATTCAGTACTTC.

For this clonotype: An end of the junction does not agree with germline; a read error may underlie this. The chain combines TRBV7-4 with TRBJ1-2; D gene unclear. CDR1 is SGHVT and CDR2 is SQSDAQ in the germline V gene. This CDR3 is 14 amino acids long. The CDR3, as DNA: TGTGCCAGCAGCCTCGGATGCCGAGACTATGACTACACCTTC. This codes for CASSLGCRDYDYTF.

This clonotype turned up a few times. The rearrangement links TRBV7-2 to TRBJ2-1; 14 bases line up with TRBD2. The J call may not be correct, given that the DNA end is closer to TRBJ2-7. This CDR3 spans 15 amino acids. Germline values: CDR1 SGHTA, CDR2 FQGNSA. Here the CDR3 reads CASSFWTSGRYEQYF. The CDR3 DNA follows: TGTGCCAGCAGCTTCTGGACTAGCGGGAGGTACGAGCAGTACTTC.

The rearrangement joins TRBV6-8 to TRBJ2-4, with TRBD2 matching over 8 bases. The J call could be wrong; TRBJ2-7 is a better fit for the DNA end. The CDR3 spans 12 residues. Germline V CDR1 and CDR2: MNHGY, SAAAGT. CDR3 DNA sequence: TGTGCCAGCAGAGGGAGCGGGGGCGAGCAGTACTTC. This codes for CASRGSGGEQYF.

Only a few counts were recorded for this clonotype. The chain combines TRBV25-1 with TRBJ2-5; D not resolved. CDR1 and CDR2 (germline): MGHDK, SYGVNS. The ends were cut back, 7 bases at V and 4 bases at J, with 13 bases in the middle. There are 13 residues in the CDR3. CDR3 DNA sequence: TGTGCCAGCAATATGGGGTCGGCAGAGACCCAGTACTTC. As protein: CASNMGSAETQYF.

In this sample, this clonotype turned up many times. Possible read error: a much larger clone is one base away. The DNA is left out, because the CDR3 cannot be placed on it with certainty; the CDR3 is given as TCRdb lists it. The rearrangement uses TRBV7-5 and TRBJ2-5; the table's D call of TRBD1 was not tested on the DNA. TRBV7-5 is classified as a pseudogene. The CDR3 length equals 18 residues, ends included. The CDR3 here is CISVPEAPPDRGYREQFF.

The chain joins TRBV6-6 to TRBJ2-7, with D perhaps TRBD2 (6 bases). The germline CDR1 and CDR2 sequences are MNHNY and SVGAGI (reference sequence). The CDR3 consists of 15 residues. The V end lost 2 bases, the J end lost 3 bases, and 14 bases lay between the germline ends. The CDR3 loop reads CASSYDDGSGYEQYF. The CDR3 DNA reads TGTGCCAGCAGTTACGATGACGGGAGCGGCTACGAGCAGTACTTC.

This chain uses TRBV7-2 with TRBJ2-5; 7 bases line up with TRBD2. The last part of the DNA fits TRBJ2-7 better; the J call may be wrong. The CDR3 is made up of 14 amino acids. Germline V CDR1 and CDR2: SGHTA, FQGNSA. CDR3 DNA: TGTGCCAGCAGCTTGACTAGCAGTCCCTACGAGCAGTACTTC. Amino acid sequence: CASSLTSSPYEQYF.

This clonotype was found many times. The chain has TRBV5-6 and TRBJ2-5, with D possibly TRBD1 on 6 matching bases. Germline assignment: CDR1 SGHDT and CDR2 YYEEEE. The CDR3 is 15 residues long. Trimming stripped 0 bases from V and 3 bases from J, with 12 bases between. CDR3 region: CASSLARTDKETQYF. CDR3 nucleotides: TGTGCCAGCAGCTTGGCCAGGACAGATAAAGAGACCCAGTACTTC. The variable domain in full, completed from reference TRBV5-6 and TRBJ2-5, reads DAGVTQSPTHLIKTRGQQVTLRCSPKSGHDTVSWYQQALGQGPQFIFQYYEEEERQRGNFPDRFSGHQFPNYSSELNVNALLLGDSALYLCASSLARTDKETQYFGPGTRLLVL.

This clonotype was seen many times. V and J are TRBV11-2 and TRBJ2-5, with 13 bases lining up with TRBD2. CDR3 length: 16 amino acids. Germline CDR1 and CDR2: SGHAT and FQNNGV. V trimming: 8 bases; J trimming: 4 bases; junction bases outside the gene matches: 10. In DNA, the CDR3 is TGTGCCAGCTCACATGGGACTAGCGGGGTGGGAGAGACCCAGTACTTC. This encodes CASSHGTSGVGETQYF.

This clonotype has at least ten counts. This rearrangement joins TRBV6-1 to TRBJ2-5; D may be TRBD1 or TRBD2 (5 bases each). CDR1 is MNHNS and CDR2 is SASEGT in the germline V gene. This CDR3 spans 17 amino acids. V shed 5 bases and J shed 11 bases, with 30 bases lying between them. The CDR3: CASSPLEGVQRANEQYF. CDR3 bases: TGTGCCAGCAGTCCGCTCGAAGGGGTTCAGAGGGCAAATGAGCAGTACTTC.